These 7 T cell receptor beta chains originate from one sample sequenced in a study of blood T cell repertoires in COVID-19 (TCRdb year 2020). Library preparation was by the immunoSEQ multiplex PCR assay. As stored in TCRdb, this immuneACCESS dataset retains in-frame rearrangements with V and J assigned. A fraction of the clones does not appear; measured against another copy, unresolved V genes explain less than half of the discrepancy, and the remainder lacks a known reason. This sample gives roughly 200,000 clones in total; roughly 88% of them show up just once. Of the sample, 25% to 35% falls within the top ten clones. Sequenced input: peripheral blood. These receptors were collected from a man aged 40-49 years with acute or convalescent COVID-19.

The V gene is TRBV5-4, the J gene TRBJ2-5; 9 bases are a match to TRBD1. There are 15 residues in the CDR3. The junction had 5 bases not matched to a gene; V was cut back by 1 base and J by 4 bases. Germline CDR1 reads SGHNT; CDR2 reads YYREEE (reference sequence). The CDR3 is CASSLRDRVGETQYF. The CDR3 DNA reads TGTGCCAGCAGCTTGAGGGACAGGGTTGGAGAGACCCAGTACTTC.

This clone turned up a few times. The rearrangement joins TRBV4-2 to TRBJ2-7; TRBD1 might be the D (6 bases). CDR3 size: 14 residues. V was trimmed by 4 bases and J by 2 bases, leaving 12 bases between them. Germline CDR1 reads LGHNA; CDR2 reads YNFKEQ. Here the CDR3 reads CASSREGQTYEQYF. CDR3 nucleotide sequence: TGTGCCAGCAGCCGAGAAGGACAGACCTACGAGCAGTACTTC.

This clone has a handful of counts. V usage is TRBV6-5 and J usage is TRBJ1-2; 8 nucleotides align to TRBD1. This CDR3 region has 12 residues. J gave up 8 bases and V 7 bases, and 6 bases lay outside the gene matches. Looked up from germline, CDR1 is MNHEY and CDR2 is SVGAGI. CDR3 coding DNA: TGTGCCAGCAAGGACAGGGAAGGAGGCTACACCTTC. Residues: CASKDREGGYTF.

This clone was seen a handful of times. The chain joins TRBV7-9 to TRBJ2-7; 7 bases agree with TRBD2. Looked up from germline, CDR1 is SEHNR and CDR2 is FQNEAQ (reference sequence). The CDR3 has 15 residues. The V gene end was trimmed by 2 bases and the J gene end by 3 bases; junction bases not matched to a gene: 7. The DNA of the CDR3 is TGTGCCAGCAGCTTACACGGGACTAACCACTACGAGCAGTACTTC. Encoded protein: CASSLHGTNHYEQYF. The full variable domain, in which reference TRBV7-9 and TRBJ2-7 provide the parts outside the CDR3, is DTGVSQNPRHKITKRGQNVTFRCDPISEHNRLYWYRQTLGQGPEFLTYFQNEAQLEKSRLLSDRFSAERPKGSFSTLEIQRTEQGDSAMYLCASSLHGTNHYEQYFGPGTRLTVT.

This rearrangement joins TRBV12-3 or TRBV12-4 to TRBJ1-5; a weak D match, TRBD1 (6 bases). The ends were cut back, 3 bases at V and 5 bases at J, with 8 bases in the middle. This CDR3 spans 13 amino acids. The CDR3 loop reads CASSFGQHQPQHF. CDR3 in DNA: TGTGCCAGCAGTTTTGGACAGCATCAGCCCCAGCATTTT.

This CDR3 reads CSASEGAGTEAFF. CDR3 DNA sequence: TGCAGTGCTAGTGAGGGGGCAGGAACTGAAGCTTTCTTT. This chain connects TRBV20-1 to TRBJ1-1; TRBD1 aligns across 7 bases. The trim removed 3 bases at V and 5 bases at J, leaving 6 bases unmatched. This CDR3 is built from 13 residues. CDR1 is DFQATT and CDR2 is SNEGSKA in the germline V gene (reference sequence).

The V call is TRBV5-1, the J call TRBJ1-2; TRBD1 matches 9 bases. V dropped 3 bases and J dropped 6; count of bases not matched to a gene: 9. Per the germline V gene, CDR1 is SGHRS and CDR2 is YFSETQ. CDR3 length: 15 amino acids. CDR3 DNA: TGCGCCAGCAGCTCACCGGGACAGGGAATTAATGGCTACACCTTC. Translation: CASSSPGQGINGYTF.